The clone carrying this T cell receptor beta chain was counted a few times. Tregs were sorted as CD4+CD25+CD127-/low cells. TCRdb redid the calling of the 5' RACE reads with MiXCR, one entry per CDR3 protein. This table has under 45,000 distinct CDR3 sequences, 22% appearing once. The V and J ends lost 2 bases and 7 bases, in that order; junction bases with no gene match: 7. The length of the CDR3 is 14 residues. Germline CDR1 DFQATT, CDR2 SNEGSKA (reference sequence). The rearrangement links TRBV20-1 to TRBJ2-1, with 8 bases that match TRBD2. The source of this sequence is a female donor with breast cancer. Sequencing input: Tregs sorted from blood. The CDR3 here is CSARRLASRNEQFF. The CDR3 DNA reads TGCAGTGCTAGAAGACTAGCGTCAAGAAATGAGCAGTTCTTC.